This T cell receptor (beta chain) was captured in a study of cytomegalovirus exposure and HLA in healthy donors (dated by TCRdb to between 2016 and 2019). Regarding the research as a whole: According to an earlier analysis of several hundred of the donors, about 190 million T cells yielded 120 million or so unique TCR beta sequences and approximately 280 Gb of sequence data. Roughly 300 gigabases of sequencing data and approximately 84 million unique TCR sequences were included in an early release covering about 700 HLA-typed donors. The genetic ancestry cluster associated with self-reported Caucasian donors included over 65% of the roughly 400 genotyped donors. The study was designed to test whether signatures of past pathogen exposure could be identified by cataloging public T cell receptors. The study used immunosequencing to profile the T cell repertoires of approximately 640 subjects and linked those repertoires to cytomegalovirus serostatus. In addition to the first cohort of around 670 subjects, a separate validation cohort of about 120 different subjects was used. High-throughput TCR immunosequencing, statistical association of individual TCRs with disease status, and machine learning were combined to predict cytomegalovirus infection status. To study patterns of TCR occurrence, a later analysis re-analyzed previously published TCR beta repertoires from around 700 donors and added high-resolution HLA genotyping. Rather than drawing on any new phenotypic data, the later analysis identified candidate immune exposures from TCR beta sequences and the way those sequences occurred across donors. An earlier analysis of 587 of the donors used high-throughput TCR beta sequencing to judge whether each TCR beta V gene segment behaved as functional or pseudogenic. Donor age, sex, ethnicity and CMV serostatus were compiled alongside the repertoire data. In a later genetic analysis, genome-wide SNP genotypes for 398 of the 666 donors were used, and that subset was treated as a discovery cohort. All discovery cohort repertoires had been generated using a single sequencing platform. HLA typing covered class I and class II loci at four-digit resolution. Typing coverage varied by locus: roughly 629-630 donors for A, B, C, DRB1 and DQB1; more than 500 for DQA1; over 600 for DPA1; some 470 for DPB1. A few DR-DQ haplotypes were handled as single units for association and clustering because linkage in the cohort was strong. Among some 400 genotyped donors of the cohort, an average of about 240,000 unique TCR beta nucleotide sequences were sequenced per donor, roughly a sixth of them non-productive.

V loses 4 bases at its end and J loses 8 bases; junction bases beyond the gene matches: 7. Including the terminal cysteine and phenylalanine, the CDR3 comprises 14 residues. Just the 42-base CDR3 DNA is kept, in frame starting at base 1. Taken from the germline V gene, the CDR1 and CDR2 loops are SGDLS and YYNGEE. Points on this clone: The antigen it binds to is not known. Base qualities are not at hand, and no much larger clone is one base apart.

To prepare the library, the immunoSEQ multiplex PCR assay was applied. The multiplex PCR relied on a mix of 60 forward primers for TCR Vbeta segments and 13 reverse primers for TCR Jbeta segments. The CDR3 region of rearranged TCR beta genes was amplified from genomic DNA with a multiplex PCR assay. The amplified TCR beta libraries were sequenced on the Illumina HiSeq System as 87-base-pair reads. Per the original workflow: A later analysis counted approximately 74 million unique TCR beta chains across the 550 to 750 repertoires, and around 9.9 million of these chains were shared by at least two donors. Raw reads were error-corrected and collapsed into unique sequences with a nearest-neighbor algorithm that merged closely related sequences to remove PCR and sequencing errors. CDR3 sequences were aligned to IMGT reference sequences to assign V, D and J gene segments. For a sequence to be retained, a match of at least six nucleotides was required to both a V gene segment and a J gene segment. A rearrangement counted as productive if the CDR3 had no stop codons and remained in frame with V and J, and every other rearrangement counted as non-productive. CDR3 was defined according to IMGT convention as the region running from the second conserved V-encoded cysteine to the conserved J-encoded phenylalanine. In an earlier analysis of 550 to 650 of the donors, sequences lacking an unambiguous match to a single V gene segment were excluded. In an earlier analysis of around 600 of the donors, V segments were called functional above 56.7% productive rearrangements and were called segregating when the between-donor standard deviation exceeded 5%. A statistical classification framework was built for diagnosing cytomegalovirus status from the catalog of TCR beta chain sequences. V and J gene assignment, in a later analysis, came from comparing TCR nucleotide sequences with IMGT/GENE-DB human TR gene sequences. A later analysis assigned CDR3 sequences and most-parsimonious VDJ recombination scenarios with the TCRdist pipeline. In a later analysis, each TCR beta chain was defined by its CDR3 amino acid sequence together with its V-gene family, and reads without a unique V-gene family were excluded. To address suspected cross-contamination and a sequencing artifact, a later analysis removed 450 to 700 highly shared, low-generation-probability nucleotide sequences. In a later analysis, a clonal expansion index for each public chain was calculated from normalized within-repertoire ranks of inferred template counts. In a later analysis, generation probabilities were computed using a VDJ recombination model fitted to out-of-frame rearrangements, and the results were checked against IGoR. In a later analysis, TCR-TCR, TCR-HLA and TCR-CMV co-occurrence was scored with hypergeometric tests, and a repertoire-size bias correction was applied to TCR pairs. False discovery rates were estimated in a later analysis by permuting HLA or CMV assignments 20 times. In a later analysis, co-occurring TCRs were grouped with DBSCAN, and TCRdist sequence similarity was added when clustering was performed within HLA-allele-positive subsets. Repertoires with fewer than 30,000 or more than 120,000 public chains were left out of co-occurrence clustering, as were five repertoires with anomalous nucleotide sharing. TCRdb holds this immuneACCESS table with in-frame rearrangements only. Some clones are missing; in checked studies, unresolved V genes explain under half, and the rest has no known cause. V and J calls and clone size come straight from that table; D and trimming were deduced from the DNA. The sample table holds more than 150,000 clones, of which around 80% were seen once. The ten largest clones represent approximately 6.3% of the sample.

Beyond this particular receptor, the publication reports: Because HLA typing was missing for some donors at each locus, association tests included only the typed subset. A further reported finding was that TCR beta sequences accurately predicted the HLA-A and HLA-B alleles for most subjects in the first cohort. Because counts were too low, roughly 17 rarely observed V segments, including chromosome 9 orphons, were left out of the earlier analysis of about 500 of the donors. In a later analysis, HLA-associated TCR beta chains were found to be more clonally expanded and to have lower generation probabilities than equally common non-associated chains. The authors suggested that the approach could potentially be extended to other disease states and immunological phenotypes. The classifier was reported to diagnose cytomegalovirus status with high specificity and sensitivity in both the original and validation cohorts. CMV serostatus was the only immune exposure information available for the cohort. A later genetic analysis reported fewer N-insertions in productive TCRs among donors in an Asian-associated ancestry cluster than the approximately 700-donor mean. Strong co-occurrence of HLA alleles, especially DR and DQ, made assigning TCR associations to individual alleles difficult. V-gene and J-gene trimming of TCR beta chains was associated with a missense DCLRE1C variant in a later genetic analysis, and the association was replicated in an independent cohort. A few of the identified cytomegalovirus-associated TCR beta chains were confirmed in vitro to be specific for cytomegalovirus antigens. Sequencing depth was assumed to be roughly uniform across donors in the presence/absence analyses, though that assumption may not hold. In a later analysis, several top co-occurrence clusters were reported to appear linked to parvovirus B19, influenza, CMV and Epstein-Barr virus. According to a later analysis, TCR association rates differed among HLA loci, with DRB1 alleles showing the most associated TCRs and HLA-C alleles showing the fewest. In a later analysis, most CMV-associated TCR beta chains were found to appear HLA-restricted, with HLA associations seemingly driven largely by CMV exposure. A group of highly shared sequence variants was considered likely to be a technical artifact of the sequencing pipeline. Only TCR beta chains were sequenced in this cohort, and the absence of alpha or paired-chain data limited detectable features. In an earlier analysis of approximately 590 of the donors, most TCR beta V segments appeared in productive rearrangements about 90% or about 30% of the time, broadly matching IMGT annotations. Correlated functional status among segregating V segments might be attributable to linkage disequilibrium, but an unknown experimental factor could not be ruled out. In a later analysis, some 17,000 TCR beta sequences were associated with specific HLA alleles at a false discovery rate of 0.05. Because the 87-base-pair reads could not distinguish some IMGT-functional V segments, including TRBV6-2 and TRBV6-3, those segments were excluded. The study gave a list of over 150 TCR beta chains associated with cytomegalovirus. While some public TCRs were present in many individuals, most TCR sequences turned up only very rarely across donors.

In total, roughly 710 healthy bone marrow donors made up the cohort. At the time of sampling, all cohort members were nominally healthy, though unrecorded immune exposures were likely present. The donor was CMV seropositive and was included in the group of 289 seropositive cohort members. Every donor gave a peripheral blood sample, and the peripheral blood mononuclear cells from that sample were used for TCR beta sequencing. The Qiagen DNeasy Blood Extraction Kit was used to extract genomic DNA from the blood cell samples. Sequencing was done on a sample of PBMCs. The sequence derives from a man aged 35-49 years in good health and CMV-seropositive. The V and J segments used are TRBV9 and TRBJ1-4, with 8 middle bases fitting TRBD1. The sequence in DNA is TGTGCCAGCAGCCCAAGACAGGGGAGAGAAAAACTGTTTTTT. This translates into CASSPRQGREKLFF.